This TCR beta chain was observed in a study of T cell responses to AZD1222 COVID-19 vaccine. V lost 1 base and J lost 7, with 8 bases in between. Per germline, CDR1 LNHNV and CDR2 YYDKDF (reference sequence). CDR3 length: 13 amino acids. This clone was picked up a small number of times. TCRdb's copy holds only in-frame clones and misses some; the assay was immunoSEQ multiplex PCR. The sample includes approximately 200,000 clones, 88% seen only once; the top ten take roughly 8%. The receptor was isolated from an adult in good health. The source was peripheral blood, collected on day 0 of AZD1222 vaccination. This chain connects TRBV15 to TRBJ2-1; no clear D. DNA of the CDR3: TGTGCCACCAGCAGAGGCCCCTGGAATGAGCAGTTCTTC. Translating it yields CATSRGPWNEQFF. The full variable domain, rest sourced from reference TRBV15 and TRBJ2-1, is DAMVIQNPRYQVTQFGKPVTLSCSQTLNHNVMYWYQQKSSQAPKLLFHYYDKDFNNEADTPDNFQSRRPNTSFCFLDIRSPGLGDTAMYLCATSRGPWNEQFFGPGTRLTVL.